This TCR beta chain was recorded in a study of identical twins. Addition of a universal primer site occurred through template switching, and cDNA carried unique molecular identifiers. A single record per CDR3 protein comes from TCRdb applying MiXCR to the 5' RACE reads. In the table there are 1.5 million to 2 million distinct CDR3 sequences, 32% of which are singletons. Regarding this clonotype: The antigen remains unidentified.

Germline CDR1 reads SNHLY; CDR2 reads FYNNEI. V was pared by 6 bases and J by 0 bases, with 6 bases between. The CDR3 spans 12 residues. Study-level results: Reduced insertions were recorded for abundant cord blood beta clonotypes, with no such pattern in memory repertoires. Part of the zero-insertion signal could reflect confounding by invariant MAIT and iNKT cells.

The J gene is TRBJ2-7, the V gene TRBV2; no definite D call. This clonotype was obtained from a newborn girl in good health. The sequenced material came from cord blood. CDR3 in amino acids: CASRVYSYEQYF. As DNA, the CDR3 is TGTGCCAGCAGAGTCTACTCCTACGAGCAGTACTTC.